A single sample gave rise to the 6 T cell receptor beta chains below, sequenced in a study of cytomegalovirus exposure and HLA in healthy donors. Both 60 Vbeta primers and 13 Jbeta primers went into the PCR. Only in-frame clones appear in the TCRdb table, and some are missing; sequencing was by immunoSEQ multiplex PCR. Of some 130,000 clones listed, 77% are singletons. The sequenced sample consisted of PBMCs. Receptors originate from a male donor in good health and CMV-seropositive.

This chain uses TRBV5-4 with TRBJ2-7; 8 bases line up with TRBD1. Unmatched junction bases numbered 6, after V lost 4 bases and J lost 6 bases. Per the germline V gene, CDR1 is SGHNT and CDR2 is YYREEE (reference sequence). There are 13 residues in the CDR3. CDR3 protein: CASSADREREQYF. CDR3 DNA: TGTGCCAGCAGCGCGGACAGGGAGCGCGAGCAGTACTTC.

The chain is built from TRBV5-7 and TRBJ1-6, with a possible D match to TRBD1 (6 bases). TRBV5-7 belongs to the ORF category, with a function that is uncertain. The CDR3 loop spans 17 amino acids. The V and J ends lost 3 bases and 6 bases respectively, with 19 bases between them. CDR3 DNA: TGTGCCAGCAGCTCCCTCATACAGCCAGGGGTTAATTCACCCCTCCACTTT. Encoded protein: CASSSLIQPGVNSPLHF.

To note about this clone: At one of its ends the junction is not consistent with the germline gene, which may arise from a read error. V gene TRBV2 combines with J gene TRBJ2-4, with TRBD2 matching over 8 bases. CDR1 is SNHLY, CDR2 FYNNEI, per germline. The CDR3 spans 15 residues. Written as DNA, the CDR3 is TGTGCCAGCAGTGTGTTAGCGGGGCTTCAAAACAGTCAGTACTTC. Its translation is CASSVLAGLQNSQYF.

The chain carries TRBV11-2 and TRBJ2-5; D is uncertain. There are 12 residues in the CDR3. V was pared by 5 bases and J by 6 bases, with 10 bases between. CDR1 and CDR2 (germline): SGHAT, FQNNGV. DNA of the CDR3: TGTGCCAGCAGCCCACACACACAGACCCAGTACTTC. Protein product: CASSPHTQTQYF.

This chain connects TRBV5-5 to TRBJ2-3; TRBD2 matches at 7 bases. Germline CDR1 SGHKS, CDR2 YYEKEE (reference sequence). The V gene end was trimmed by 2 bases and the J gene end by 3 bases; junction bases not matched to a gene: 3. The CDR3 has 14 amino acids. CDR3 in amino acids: CASSLNGGTDTQYF. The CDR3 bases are TGTGCCAGCAGCTTAAACGGGGGGACAGATACGCAGTATTTT.

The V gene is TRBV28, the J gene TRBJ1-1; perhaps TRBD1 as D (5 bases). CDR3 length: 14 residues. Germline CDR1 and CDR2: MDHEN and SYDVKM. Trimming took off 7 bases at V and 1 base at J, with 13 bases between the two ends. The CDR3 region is CASTPGHWNTEAFF. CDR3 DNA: TGTGCCAGCACCCCAGGACATTGGAACACTGAAGCTTTCTTT.